This is a list of T cell receptor beta chains from one sample in a study of a mutant IDH1 vaccine in newly diagnosed glioma. Measured with immunoSEQ multiplex PCR; TCRdb has only the in-frame clones, and not every one. The sample carries about 83,000 clones, more than 80% recorded once. No cognate antigen is known for these TCRs. Sequences were derived from PBMCs, sampled from a glioma patient whose treatment included an IDH1 peptide vaccine. The receptors derive from a man between 40 and 49 years old with glioma. Both conserved end residues are part of each CDR3. A D gene is named only where the DNA matches it firmly. The size field is filled for only some rows; it gives once, few, many or a size class.

d_call: NA; j_call: TRBJ2-5; v_call: TRBV4-1; clone_size: NA; cdr3_aa: CASSQTGVETQYF; cdr3_nt: TGCGCCAGCAGCCAAACGGGGGTGGAGACCCAGTACTTC
d_call: NA; j_call: TRBJ1-3; v_call: TRBV19; clone_size: few; cdr3_aa: CASSLRYTIYF; cdr3_nt: TGTGCCAGTAGCCTTCGATACACCATATATTTT
d_call: NA; j_call: TRBJ2-1; v_call: TRBV6-5; clone_size: few; cdr3_aa: CASGRGPYNEQFF; cdr3_nt: TGTGCCAGCGGCAGGGGACCTTACAATGAGCAGTTCTTC
d_call: NA; j_call: TRBJ2-3; v_call: TRBV29-1; clone_size: once; cdr3_aa: CSVVSRSKDTQYF; cdr3_nt: TGCAGCGTTGTTTCCAGGTCAAAGGATACGCAGTATTTT
d_call: TRBD1; j_call: TRBJ2-7; v_call: TRBV28; clone_size: NA; cdr3_aa: CASSLRGPTPYEQYF; cdr3_nt: TGTGCCAGCAGTTTAAGGGGGCCGACCCCCTACGAGCAGTACTTC
d_call: NA; j_call: TRBJ2-5; v_call: TRBV10-3; clone_size: NA; cdr3_aa: CAISWDGRETQYF; cdr3_nt: TGTGCCATCAGTTGGGACGGGCGAGAGACCCAGTACTTC
d_call: TRBD1; j_call: TRBJ1-4; v_call: TRBV7-9; clone_size: NA; cdr3_aa: CASSSSGRGQEKLFF; cdr3_nt: TGTGCCAGCAGCTCGTCGGGCAGGGGGCAAGAAAAACTGTTTTTT
d_call: TRBD1; j_call: TRBJ1-4; v_call: TRBV5-1; clone_size: NA; cdr3_aa: CASSPRGTGNEKLFF; cdr3_nt: TGCGCCAGCAGCCCTCGAGGGACAGGAAATGAAAAACTGTTTTTT
d_call: NA; j_call: TRBJ1-1; v_call: TRBV11-3; clone_size: NA; cdr3_aa: CASSFSGTEAFF; cdr3_nt: TGTGCCAGCAGCTTTTCGGGTACTGAAGCTTTCTTT
d_call: TRBD1; j_call: TRBJ2-6; v_call: TRBV25-1; clone_size: NA; cdr3_aa: CASSTQGALASGANVLTF; cdr3_nt: TGTGCCAGCAGTACTCAGGGGGCCCTCGCTTCTGGGGCCAACGTCCTGACTTTC
d_call: TRBD2; j_call: TRBJ2-2; v_call: TRBV6-1; clone_size: NA; cdr3_aa: CASRLAGGGTGELFF; cdr3_nt: TGTGCCAGCAGACTAGCGGGAGGAGGCACCGGGGAGCTGTTTTTT
d_call: TRBD1; j_call: TRBJ1-2; v_call: TRBV7-9; clone_size: NA; cdr3_aa: CASSSNRGGYTF; cdr3_nt: TGTGCCAGCAGCTCAAACAGGGGTGGCTACACCTTC
d_call: TRBD1; j_call: TRBJ2-7; v_call: TRBV7-2; clone_size: NA; cdr3_aa: CASSLGNTGGEQYF; cdr3_nt: TGTGCCAGCAGCTTAGGAAACACAGGGGGCGAGCAGTACTTC
d_call: TRBD1; j_call: TRBJ2-1; v_call: TRBV5-1; clone_size: NA; cdr3_aa: CASSWGGDRAQFF; cdr3_nt: TGCGCCAGCAGTTGGGGAGGGGACAGGGCGCAGTTCTTC
d_call: NA; j_call: TRBJ2-4; v_call: TRBV18; clone_size: NA; cdr3_aa: CASSPPPDLKNIQYF; cdr3_nt: TGTGCCAGCTCACCACCTCCAGACCTCAAGAACATTCAGTACTTC
d_call: TRBD2; j_call: TRBJ2-1; v_call: TRBV5-4; clone_size: NA; cdr3_aa: CASSSPTSGTSNEQFF; cdr3_nt: TGTGCCAGCAGCTCACCGACTAGCGGGACAAGCAATGAGCAGTTCTTC
d_call: NA; j_call: TRBJ1-1; v_call: TRBV9; clone_size: NA; cdr3_aa: CASSVGRNTEAFF; cdr3_nt: TGTGCCAGCAGCGTAGGTCGGAACACTGAAGCTTTCTTT
d_call: TRBD1; j_call: TRBJ1-1; v_call: TRBV7-6; clone_size: NA; cdr3_aa: CASSSGTVGTEAFF; cdr3_nt: TGTGCCAGCAGCTCGGGGACAGTTGGCACTGAAGCTTTCTTT
d_call: NA; j_call: TRBJ1-5; v_call: TRBV6-5; clone_size: NA; cdr3_aa: CASSLQGSVQPQHF; cdr3_nt: TGTGCCAGCAGCTTACAGGGTTCGGTTCAGCCCCAGCATTTT
d_call: NA; j_call: TRBJ2-3; v_call: TRBV7-2; clone_size: NA; cdr3_aa: CASSFLGGMVTDTQYF; cdr3_nt: TGTGCCAGCAGCTTCCTGGGCGGGATGGTAACAGATACGCAGTATTTT
d_call: NA; j_call: TRBJ1-1; v_call: TRBV7-6; clone_size: NA; cdr3_aa: CASSSSQTGWRNTEAFF; cdr3_nt: TGTGCCAGCAGCTCTTCCCAAACAGGGTGGAGGAACACTGAAGCTTTCTTT
d_call: TRBD1; j_call: TRBJ2-7; v_call: TRBV2; clone_size: NA; cdr3_aa: CASSDVSTGVREQYF; cdr3_nt: TGTGCCAGCAGTGATGTTTCGACAGGGGTGCGGGAGCAGTACTTC
d_call: NA; j_call: TRBJ2-1; v_call: TRBV5-4; clone_size: once; cdr3_aa: CASSLVSNNEQFF; cdr3_nt: TGTGCCAGCAGCTTGGTCTCGAACAATGAGCAGTTCTTC
d_call: NA; j_call: TRBJ1-3; v_call: TRBV6-1; clone_size: NA; cdr3_aa: CASSVQGNPERTIYF; cdr3_nt: TGTGCCAGCAGTGTACAGGGCAACCCGGAACGGACCATATATTTT
d_call: TRBD1; j_call: TRBJ2-7; v_call: TRBV4-3; clone_size: NA; cdr3_aa: CASRTGTGYEQYF; cdr3_nt: TGCGCCAGCAGAACCGGGACAGGCTACGAGCAGTACTTC
d_call: TRBD2; j_call: TRBJ2-5; v_call: TRBV7-9; clone_size: NA; cdr3_aa: CASSFNIGPSGVTQYF; cdr3_nt: TGTGCCAGCAGCTTTAATATTGGGCCTAGCGGGGTGACCCAGTACTTC
d_call: TRBD1; j_call: TRBJ2-5; v_call: TRBV7-9; clone_size: once; cdr3_aa: CASSAYGTAKETQYF; cdr3_nt: TGTGCCAGCAGCGCTTACGGGACAGCAAAAGAGACCCAGTACTTC
d_call: NA; j_call: TRBJ1-5; v_call: TRBV7-2; clone_size: NA; cdr3_aa: CASSARPGIGNQPQHF; cdr3_nt: TGTGCCAGCAGCGCCCGCCCGGGAATCGGCAATCAGCCCCAGCATTTT
d_call: TRBD2; j_call: TRBJ2-1; v_call: TRBV2; clone_size: NA; cdr3_aa: CASSDLSGRNYNEQFF; cdr3_nt: TGTGCCAGCAGTGATTTAAGCGGGAGAAACTACAATGAGCAGTTCTTC
d_call: TRBD1; j_call: TRBJ2-7; v_call: TRBV10-1; clone_size: NA; cdr3_aa: CASSAGGASYEQYF; cdr3_nt: TGCGCCAGCAGTGCAGGGGGCGCGTCCTACGAGCAGTACTTC
d_call: NA; j_call: TRBJ2-4; v_call: TRBV5-1; clone_size: NA; cdr3_aa: CASSISSTKNIQYF; cdr3_nt: TGCGCCAGCAGTATATCGAGTACCAAAAACATTCAGTACTTC
d_call: NA; j_call: TRBJ1-1; v_call: TRBV18; clone_size: NA; cdr3_aa: CASSRQLNEAFF; cdr3_nt: TGTGCCAGCTCCCGACAGCTCAATGAAGCTTTCTTT
d_call: TRBD1; j_call: TRBJ1-1; v_call: TRBV19; clone_size: NA; cdr3_aa: CASSISAGGSLYTEAFF; cdr3_nt: TGTGCCAGTAGTATATCGGCAGGGGGCTCCTTGTACACTGAAGCTTTCTTT
d_call: NA; j_call: TRBJ1-1; v_call: TRBV5-5; clone_size: once; cdr3_aa: CASSSYTNMNTEAFF; cdr3_nt: TGTGCCAGCAGCTCATACACAAACATGAACACTGAAGCTTTCTTT
d_call: NA; j_call: TRBJ1-1; v_call: TRBV15; clone_size: NA; cdr3_aa: CATSRDRAANTEAFF; cdr3_nt: TGTGCCACCAGCAGAGATCGGGCGGCGAACACTGAAGCTTTCTTT
d_call: TRBD1; j_call: TRBJ2-2; v_call: TRBV2; clone_size: NA; cdr3_aa: CASKTRGQNTGELFF; cdr3_nt: TGTGCCAGCAAGACAAGGGGGCAGAACACCGGGGAGCTGTTTTTT
d_call: NA; j_call: TRBJ2-7; v_call: TRBV2; clone_size: once; cdr3_aa: CASPEGGAGNYEQYF; cdr3_nt: TGTGCCAGCCCGGAGGGGGGGGCGGGGAACTACGAGCAGTACTTC
d_call: TRBD1; j_call: TRBJ1-1; v_call: TRBV7-9; clone_size: NA; cdr3_aa: CASSHPGQMNTEAFF; cdr3_nt: TGTGCCAGCAGCCACCCGGGACAGATGAACACTGAAGCTTTCTTT
d_call: TRBD2; j_call: TRBJ2-5; v_call: TRBV15; clone_size: NA; cdr3_aa: CATWREEETQYF; cdr3_nt: TGTGCCACCTGGCGGGAGGAAGAGACCCAGTACTTC
d_call: NA; j_call: TRBJ2-5; v_call: TRBV4-3; clone_size: NA; cdr3_aa: CASSLGPGPQETQYF; cdr3_nt: TGCGCCAGCAGCCTAGGACCGGGACCCCAAGAGACCCAGTACTTC
d_call: NA; j_call: TRBJ2-6; v_call: TRBV4-3; clone_size: NA; cdr3_aa: CASSLYSGANVLTF; cdr3_nt: TGCGCCAGCAGTCTATATTCTGGGGCCAACGTCCTGACTTTC
d_call: NA; j_call: TRBJ2-1; v_call: TRBV19; clone_size: NA; cdr3_aa: CASSRSRGQEGYYEQFF; cdr3_nt: TGTGCCAGTAGCAGATCCCGAGGGCAGGAGGGTTACTATGAGCAGTTCTTC
d_call: NA; j_call: TRBJ2-7; v_call: TRBV7-9; clone_size: NA; cdr3_aa: CASNRDSYEQYF; cdr3_nt: TGTGCCAGCAACAGGGATTCCTACGAGCAGTACTTC
d_call: TRBD1; j_call: TRBJ2-2; v_call: TRBV28; clone_size: NA; cdr3_aa: CASSPGQVPGELFF; cdr3_nt: TGTGCCAGCAGCCCGGGACAGGTCCCCGGGGAGCTGTTTTTT
d_call: TRBD1; j_call: TRBJ2-1; v_call: TRBV30; clone_size: NA; cdr3_aa: CAWSVVQGAEQFF; cdr3_nt: TGTGCCTGGAGTGTAGTACAGGGGGCTGAGCAGTTCTTC
d_call: TRBD1; j_call: TRBJ2-3; v_call: TRBV7-2; clone_size: NA; cdr3_aa: CASSLGAQGNTQYF; cdr3_nt: TGTGCCAGCAGCTTAGGAGCACAGGGGAATACGCAGTATTTT
d_call: NA; j_call: TRBJ1-2; v_call: TRBV2; clone_size: NA; cdr3_aa: CASSENNYGYTF; cdr3_nt: TGTGCCAGTAGTGAAAATAACTATGGCTACACCTTC
d_call: NA; j_call: TRBJ1-2; v_call: TRBV6-1; clone_size: NA; cdr3_aa: CASSALSGQGTYGYTF; cdr3_nt: TGTGCCAGCAGTGCCCTCTCGGGTCAGGGCACCTATGGCTACACCTTC
d_call: NA; j_call: TRBJ1-1; v_call: TRBV28; clone_size: NA; cdr3_aa: CASSSRGRSEAFF; cdr3_nt: TGTGCCAGCAGTTCCAGGGGTCGGTCTGAAGCTTTCTTT
d_call: TRBD1; j_call: TRBJ2-3; v_call: TRBV5-1; clone_size: NA; cdr3_aa: CASSLGQGAGPSTDTQYF; cdr3_nt: TGCGCCAGCAGCCTCGGACAGGGGGCCGGACCCAGCACAGATACGCAGTATTTT
d_call: NA; j_call: TRBJ2-3; v_call: TRBV5-4; clone_size: NA; cdr3_aa: CASSPSLRDTDTQYF; cdr3_nt: TGTGCCAGCAGCCCCTCACTAAGAGACACAGATACGCAGTATTTT
d_call: TRBD1; j_call: TRBJ2-1; v_call: TRBV10-1; clone_size: NA; cdr3_aa: CASRGQYNEQFF; cdr3_nt: TGCGCCAGCAGGGGACAGTACAATGAGCAGTTCTTC
d_call: NA; j_call: TRBJ1-2; v_call: TRBV19; clone_size: NA; cdr3_aa: CASLGGAAMTYGYTF; cdr3_nt: TGTGCCAGTCTTGGCGGGGCCGCGATGACCTATGGCTACACCTTC
d_call: TRBD1; j_call: TRBJ1-6; v_call: TRBV30; clone_size: NA; cdr3_aa: CAWSTGVSSSYNSPLHF; cdr3_nt: TGTGCCTGGAGTACAGGGGTGTCTAGCTCCTATAATTCACCCCTCCACTTT
d_call: TRBD1; j_call: TRBJ1-1; v_call: TRBV6-1; clone_size: few; cdr3_aa: CASSSLGTGNTEAFF; cdr3_nt: TGTGCCAGCAGTTCTCTTGGGACAGGAAACACTGAAGCTTTCTTT